This TCR beta chain was profiled in a study of vaccination effects on CD4 cells after COVID-19. The overall study: The second dose preceded post-vaccine samples by a median of 72 days.

With regard to this clone: Its antigen is still unknown.

Under the ViraFEST assay, PBMC were stimulated with viral peptide pools so that antigen-specific CD4+ T cells expanded. Sequencing was performed afterwards. CD4+ T cell isolation took place after less than 13 days of culture. The person had PCR-confirmed SARS-CoV-2 infection between March and December 2020. Each person got two doses of an mRNA SARS-CoV-2 vaccine, BNT162b2 or mRNA-1273. Wells each received 2.2 million or so PBMC, cultured with 10 IU/ml IL-2 and about 9.3 ug/ml peptides. TCRdb's table, derived via immunoSEQ multiplex PCR, lists solely in-frame clones and lacks some. The data contain over 15,000 clones, about four fifths of them singletons. The study, taken as a whole, reports: Early timepoints after infection were absent, and convalescent patients were few in the study.

The V gene's germline CDR1 is SNHLY and CDR2 FYNNEI. This CDR3 has 14 residues. The V end lost 6 bases, the J end lost 3 bases, and 14 bases lay between the germline ends. This sequence originates from a human donor who had a prior SARS-CoV-2 infection. This specimen was CD4+ T cells from PBMCs cultured with SARS-CoV-2 spike peptides, taken after COVID-19 vaccination. This chain links TRBV2 with TRBJ2-5; no firm D call. The DNA for the CDR3 is TGTGCCAGCAGCCCCAGTGTATACGAAGAGACCCAGTACTTC. Protein sequence: CASSPSVYEETQYF.